This T cell receptor (beta chain) was sequenced for a study of blood T cells in healthy people across ages. Primed by a sample-barcoded 5' primer and a J-beta primer mix, a second PCR proceeded for 7 to 11 cycles. TCRdb used MiXCR to reprocess the 5' RACE reads, holding one entry per CDR3 protein. The table has about 900,000 distinct CDR3 sequences, 62% seen once; the top ten hold around a quarter. This clonotype was found a few times. Its antigen is currently unknown. The CDR3 runs 14 residues. V was trimmed by 5 bases and J by 8 bases, leaving 16 bases between them. Every sample had a minimum of 6.5 million PBMCs isolated. The extraction recovered at least 6 micrograms of total RNA per sample. Study results and caveats: Significant beta diversity loss was already apparent by age 40, declining roughly linearly. Long-lived and aged donors differed, with more naive CD4+ cells and higher diversity in the long-lived.

The sequenced sample was blood. The J gene is TRBJ2-1, the V gene TRBV12-3 or TRBV12-4; D is ambiguous. The TCR comes from a man aged 25 to 40 in good health. The DNA for the CDR3 is TGTGCCAGCAGTCCGCCCCCTAGTCTGGATGAGCAGTTCTTC. Translation gives CASSPPPSLDEQFF.